This is a list of T cell receptor beta chains from one sample in a study of OX40 agonist ivuxolimab in advanced cancers. Profiling relied on immunoSEQ multiplex PCR, and the TCRdb table lists in-frame clones only, not all of them. The sample records approximately 42,000 clones, approximately 80% being singletons. The input for sequencing was CD4+ or CD8+ T cells sorted from blood, taken in a trial of the OX40 agonist ivuxolimab. The receptors stem from an adult with an advanced solid tumor such as melanoma, head and neck, liver or kidney cancer. CDR3s include the opening cysteine and the closing phenylalanine or tryptophan. The D gene is left open where the match is weak. For some rows the clone size is stated as once, few or many, or as a class when expanded; others skip it.

.,TRBJ1-3,.,TRBV29-1,CSVEGASGNTIYF,TGCAGCGTTGAAGGAGCCTCTGGAAACACCATATATTTT
.,TRBJ1-2,TRBD1,TRBV6-5,CAIRTGNYGYTF,TGTGCCATCCGGACAGGCAACTATGGCTACACCTTC
.,TRBJ2-2,.,TRBV5-8,CASSTPGLLGELFF,TGTGCCAGCAGCACCCCGGGACTCTTAGGGGAGCTGTTTTTT
.,TRBJ1-1,.,TRBV7-3,CASSSQVDTEAFF,TGTGCCAGCAGCTCACAGGTTGACACTGAAGCTTTCTTT
few,TRBJ1-3,.,TRBV6-5,CASSYSRGPGMGTIYF,TGTGCCAGCAGTTACTCGAGAGGCCCAGGAATGGGCACCATATATTTT
.,TRBJ1-4,.,TRBV4-3,CASSQGGSLNEKLFF,TGCGCCAGCAGCCAAGGGGGATCTCTTAATGAAAAACTGTTTTTT
.,TRBJ1-2,.,TRBV7-8,CASSLNSYGYTF,TGTGCCAGCAGCTTAAACAGTTATGGCTACACCTTC
.,TRBJ1-2,.,TRBV18,CASSQRPGATLYGYTF,TGTGCCAGCTCACAAAGGCCAGGGGCGACGCTCTATGGCTACACCTTC
.,TRBJ2-5,TRBD2,TRBV25-1,CASSLTSGRGGQETQYF,TGTGCCAGCAGTTTGACTAGCGGGAGGGGGGGGCAAGAGACCCAGTACTTC
.,TRBJ1-2,.,TRBV5-6,CASSVMVAIPNYGYTF,TGTGCCAGCAGCGTGATGGTGGCGATACCCAACTATGGCTACACCTTC
.,TRBJ1-2,.,TRBV25-1,CASSPPLGANYGYTF,TGTGCCAGCAGTCCCCCTTTAGGGGCGAACTATGGCTACACCTTC
.,TRBJ2-3,.,TRBV9,CASSSGLTDTQYF,TGTGCCAGCAGCTCGGGACTCACAGATACGCAGTATTTT
.,TRBJ1-1,.,TRBV2,CASSEGRGSTEAFF,TGTGCCAGCAGTGAGGGGCGAGGGAGCACTGAAGCTTTCTTT
.,TRBJ2-5,TRBD2,TRBV6-6,CASSLGTSNVEYF,TGTGCCAGCAGTTTGGGGACTAGCAATGTTGAGTACTTC
.,TRBJ1-1,.,TRBV5-1,CASREAPGAEAFF,TGCGCCAGCAGGGAGGCGCCGGGCGCTGAAGCTTTCTTT
.,TRBJ1-1,.,TRBV30,CAWSGAFGTEAFF,TGTGCCTGGAGTGGGGCCTTTGGCACTGAAGCTTTCTTT
.,TRBJ1-1,.,TRBV6-1,CASMSLPGSNTEAFF,TGTGCCAGCATGTCCTTACCGGGTTCGAACACTGAAGCTTTCTTT
.,TRBJ2-3,TRBD2,TRBV5-4,CASSTGAGDDTQYF,TGTGCCAGCAGCACCGGAGCGGGAGACGATACGCAGTATTTT
medium-sized,TRBJ1-2,.,TRBV2,CASRGGIPIYGYTF,TGTGCCAGTAGGGGGGGGATCCCCATCTATGGCTACACCTTC
few,TRBJ1-1,.,TRBV13,CASSSQTRGDTEAFF,TGTGCCAGCAGCTCCCAAACGCGAGGGGACACTGAAGCTTTCTTT
.,TRBJ1-5,.,TRBV6-1,CASSERGLDNQPQHF,TGTGCCAGCAGTGAAAGGGGCCTCGATAATCAGCCCCAGCATTTT
.,TRBJ2-5,TRBD2,TRBV29-1,CSATLAGNQETQYF,TGCAGCGCCACACTAGCGGGAAACCAAGAGACCCAGTACTTC
.,TRBJ2-3,.,TRBV5-1,CASSLSVRTDTQYF,TGCGCCAGCAGCTTGTCGGTACGCACAGATACGCAGTATTTT
few,TRBJ1-1,.,TRBV29-1,CSVGERNTEAFF,TGCAGCGTTGGAGAGAGGAACACTGAAGCTTTCTTT
.,TRBJ2-3,TRBD1,TRBV11-1,CASSLDRGRTDTQYF,TGTGCCAGCAGCTTAGACAGGGGGCGCACAGATACGCAGTATTTT
.,TRBJ1-2,.,TRBV5-1,CASSLEGQNYGYTF,TGCGCCAGCAGCTTGGAAGGACAGAACTATGGCTACACCTTC
.,TRBJ1-5,.,TRBV29-1,CSVGGGSAQHF,TGCAGCGTTGGGGGGGGGTCAGCCCAGCATTTT
.,TRBJ1-1,.,TRBV7-9,CASSLSTEAFF,TGTGCCAGCAGCTTAAGCACTGAAGCTTTCTTT
.,TRBJ2-5,.,TRBV30,CAWSVAFQETQYF,TGTGCCTGGAGTGTGGCTTTCCAAGAGACCCAGTACTTC
.,TRBJ1-2,.,TRBV18,CASSPSGQFNYGYTF,TGTGCCAGCTCACCCTCAGGACAGTTTAACTATGGCTACACCTTC
.,TRBJ1-2,TRBD1,TRBV19,CASSPPVTGSYGYTF,TGTGCCAGTAGTCCACCCGTGACAGGGTCCTATGGCTACACCTTC
.,TRBJ1-5,.,TRBV5-3,CASSQEVEQPQHF,TGTGCCAGCAGTCAAGAGGTCGAACAGCCCCAGCATTTT
.,TRBJ2-1,.,TRBV29-1,CSGGWASAYNEQFF,TGCAGCGGAGGGTGGGCTAGCGCCTACAATGAGCAGTTCTTC
.,TRBJ1-2,.,TRBV7-9,CASSPLSSFYGYTF,TGTGCCAGCAGCCCCCTGTCGAGTTTCTATGGCTACACCTTC
.,TRBJ1-2,.,TRBV6-5,CASNAGTHYGYTF,TGTGCCAGCAACGCGGGGACCCACTATGGCTACACCTTC
.,TRBJ2-2,TRBD2,TRBV9,CASSEPMGGSFYTGELFF,TGTGCCAGCAGCGAGCCCATGGGCGGGAGCTTTTACACCGGGGAGCTGTTTTTT
.,TRBJ1-6,.,TRBV5-4,CASSTDGGEHSPLHF,TGTGCCAGCAGCACGGACGGCGGCGAGCATTCACCCCTCCACTTT
.,TRBJ1-1,.,TRBV9,CASSVSGTEAFF,TGTGCCAGCAGCGTATCGGGCACTGAAGCTTTCTTT
few,TRBJ1-4,.,TRBV28,CASIGSATNEKLFF,TGTGCCAGCATAGGAAGTGCAACTAATGAAAAACTGTTTTTT
.,TRBJ2-5,TRBD1,TRBV2,CASSEAFGQGETQYF,TGTGCCAGCAGTGAAGCGTTCGGACAGGGGGAGACCCAGTACTTC
few,TRBJ2-3,.,TRBV18,CASSPMTSPADTQYF,TGTGCCAGCTCACCGATGACTAGTCCTGCAGATACGCAGTATTTT
.,TRBJ1-5,TRBD1,TRBV2,CASSADRGSQPQHF,TGTGCCAGCAGCGCGGACAGGGGATCTCAGCCCCAGCATTTT
once,TRBJ2-3,TRBD2,TRBV9,CASNSWPGGPDTQYF,TGTGCCAGCAACTCTTGGCCGGGGGGACCAGATACGCAGTATTTT
.,TRBJ2-1,.,TRBV9,CASSERVGLYEQFF,TGTGCCAGCAGCGAAAGGGTCGGTTTATATGAGCAGTTCTTC
once,TRBJ1-5,.,TRBV7-2,CASGLRPNQPQHF,TGTGCCAGCGGCCTCCGACCAAATCAGCCCCAGCATTTT
few,TRBJ1-5,TRBD1,TRBV2,CASTRDRATGQPQHF,TGTGCCAGCACTAGGGACAGGGCGACTGGTCAGCCCCAGCATTTT
.,TRBJ2-2,TRBD2,TRBV23-1,CASSQIERETNTGELFF,TGCGCCAGCAGTCAAATTGAGCGGGAGACGAACACCGGGGAGCTGTTTTTT
.,TRBJ1-6,TRBD1,TRBV27,CASSDRALWSALHF,TGTGCCAGTTCGGACAGGGCGCTTTGGTCGGCCCTCCACTTT
.,TRBJ2-7,.,TRBV5-1,CASSLQGLQGGEQYF,TGCGCCAGCAGCTTACAGGGACTGCAAGGTGGCGAGCAGTACTTC
once,TRBJ2-3,TRBD2,TRBV25-1,CASSEWVAGAEDTQYF,TGTGCCAGCAGTGAATGGGTAGCGGGAGCAGAAGATACGCAGTATTTT
once,TRBJ1-3,.,TRBV6-5,CASTGSGNTIYF,TGTGCCAGCACGGGCTCTGGAAACACCATATATTTT
.,TRBJ1-1,.,TRBV27,CASSFKDSAMNTEAFF,TGTGCCAGCAGTTTCAAGGACAGCGCAATGAACACTGAAGCTTTCTTT
.,TRBJ2-2,TRBD2,TRBV5-1,CASSLFLAANTGELFF,TGCGCCAGCAGCTTGTTCCTAGCGGCGAACACCGGGGAGCTGTTTTTT
.,TRBJ2-3,.,TRBV10-3,CAILSVLGGTDTQYF,TGTGCCATATTGAGTGTCCTGGGTGGCACAGATACGCAGTATTTT
once,TRBJ2-5,TRBD2,TRBV5-1,CASSLAGVETQYF,TGCGCCAGCAGCTTAGCGGGAGTAGAGACCCAGTACTTC
.,TRBJ1-5,.,TRBV30,CALGQYNQPQHF,TGTGCCCTAGGACAGTACAATCAGCCCCAGCATTTT
.,TRBJ2-1,TRBD1,TRBV6-1,CASKGQGRDEQFF,TGTGCCAGCAAGGGACAGGGAAGGGATGAGCAGTTCTTC
.,TRBJ1-1,.,TRBV29-1,CSVAGRGGLDTEAFF,TGCAGCGTAGCGGGGCGAGGAGGACTGGACACTGAAGCTTTCTTT